Listed below are T cell receptor beta chains from one sample, sequenced in a study of blood T cell repertoires in COVID-19. This table comes from immunoSEQ multiplex PCR, and its TCRdb copy is limited to in-frame clones, with some not included. Of some 110,000 clones detected, roughly 85% appear once; the ten largest clones hold less than 1.5%. The sample comprised peripheral blood. The source is a man aged 35-49 years with acute or convalescent COVID-19. CDR3s include the opening cysteine and the closing phenylalanine or tryptophan. A D gene is named only where the DNA matches it firmly. Clone size is not always given. Where it is, it says once, few, many or a class for expanded clones.

>-|TRBV9|TRBD2|TRBJ2-3
TGTGCCAGCAGCGTAGCTTCGACTAGCGGGAGTACAGATACGCAGTATTTT
CASSVASTSGSTDTQYF
>-|TRBV6-6|TRBD1|TRBJ1-4
TGTGCCAGCATGAGGGGGCTTAATGAAAAACTGTTTTTT
CASMRGLNEKLFF
>-|TRBV10-3|-|TRBJ1-2
TGTGCCATCAGTGAGAGGGGGGGCTTTGGCTACACCTTC
CAISERGGFGYTF
>-|TRBV19|TRBD1|TRBJ2-1
TGTGCCAGTAGTACTGACAGGGGGCGGAATGAGCAGTTCTTC
CASSTDRGRNEQFF
>many|TRBV27|TRBD1|TRBJ2-7
TGTGCCAGCAGTTCCGCTTCCCCTGTGGGACAGGGCTTACGCGAGCAGTACTTC
CASSSASPVGQGLREQYF
>-|TRBV15|-|TRBJ2-7
TGTGCCACCAGCAACTCCCCAGGGGCTCAGCAGTACTTC
CATSNSPGAQQYF
>-|TRBV11-3|TRBD1|TRBJ1-1
TGTGCCAGCAGCGACAGGGCGAACACTGAAGCTTTCTTT
CASSDRANTEAFF
>-|TRBV5-8|-|TRBJ1-6
TGTGCCAGCAGCTTGGGAAAAGTCAGACCCCTCCACTTT
CASSLGKVRPLHF
>-|TRBV27|-|TRBJ1-6
TGTGCCAGTACTGGGGCAGCCGTCGGTAATTCACCCCTCCACTTT
CASTGAAVGNSPLHF
>-|TRBV2|TRBD1|TRBJ1-1
TGTGCCAGCAGTGGTAGGACAGGGACTGAAGCTTTCTTT
CASSGRTGTEAFF
>few|TRBV3-1/TRBV3-2|TRBD2|TRBJ2-7
TGTGCCAGCAGCCAAGGACTAGCGGGGGGGTACGAGCAGTACTTC
CASSQGLAGGYEQYF
>few|TRBV6-5|-|TRBJ1-6
TGTGCCAGCAGTCACAGGGAGAATTCACCCCTCCACTTT
CASSHRENSPLHF
>few|TRBV3-1/TRBV3-2|TRBD2|TRBJ2-7
TGTGCCAGCAGCCATCAGCGGGGGGGCCTAATCACCTACGAGCAGTACTTC
CASSHQRGGLITYEQYF
>-|TRBV12-5|TRBD2|TRBJ2-1
TGTGCTAGTGGGGGAGGACTAGCCGGGTTGGGTGAGCAGTTCTTC
CASGGGLAGLGEQFF
>once|TRBV4-3|TRBD1|TRBJ1-1
TGCGCCAGCAGCCAAGAATGGGGACAGCTGAACACTGAAGCTTTCTTT
CASSQEWGQLNTEAFF
>-|TRBV5-6|TRBD1|TRBJ1-4
TGTGCCAGCAGTTCTCTTCCCGGAACAGGGGTTGAAAAACTGTTTTTT
CASSSLPGTGVEKLFF
>-|TRBV6-6|TRBD1|TRBJ1-1
TGTGCCAGCAGGGGGACAGCAAACACTGAAGCTTTCTTT
CASRGTANTEAFF
>-|TRBV23-1|-|TRBJ2-3
TGCGCCAGCAGTCAACCGGGACTCCATACGCAGTATTTT
CASSQPGLHTQYF
>-|TRBV4-2|TRBD1|TRBJ1-6
TGTGCCAGCAGCCAAGATCAGGGTCAGGGGGAATCACCCCTCCACTTT
CASSQDQGQGESPLHF
>-|TRBV3-1/TRBV3-2|-|TRBJ2-3
TGTGCCAGCAGCCCCCAGGGCATCCTACTTCCCACAGATACGCAGTATTTT
CASSPQGILLPTDTQYF
>once|TRBV30|-|TRBJ1-5
TGTGCCTGGAGTGTACGAGGGAAGGGCAATCAGCCCCAGCATTTT
CAWSVRGKGNQPQHF
>few|TRBV6-5|TRBD1|TRBJ1-4
TGTGCCAGCAGTTACTCAGGGACAGGGGAAAAACTGTTTTTT
CASSYSGTGEKLFF
>few|TRBV11-2|-|TRBJ1-6
TGTGCCAGCAGCTTATTGGGCCGCGGCGGGAATTCACCCCTCCACTTT
CASSLLGRGGNSPLHF
>-|TRBV2|TRBD2|TRBJ2-1
TGTGCCAGCAGTGGACGGGGGGGTAGCACCCTTGCGAATGAGCAGTTCTTC
CASSGRGGSTLANEQFF
>-|TRBV18|-|TRBJ2-7
TGTGCCAGCTCACCACCTTTAATTCACAGGGATTTCTTTTACGAGCAGTACTTC
CASSPPLIHRDFFYEQYF
>-|TRBV2|TRBD2|TRBJ2-5
TGTGCCAGCAGTGGGGGGACTAGCGGGAGGTGGGAGACCCAGTACTTC
CASSGGTSGRWETQYF
>-|TRBV5-6|TRBD2|TRBJ2-7
TGTGCCAGCAGCCCAAGACTAGCGGGATTCTACGAGCAGTACTTC
CASSPRLAGFYEQYF
>-|TRBV28|TRBD2|TRBJ2-5
TGTGCCAGCAGTCCAACCCGGGGGGGACTGGGGGTAGAGACCCAGTACTTC
CASSPTRGGLGVETQYF
>-|TRBV6-5|-|TRBJ2-2
TGTGCCACCACTAGCCCCAATACCGGGGAGCTGTTTTTT
CATTSPNTGELFF
>-|TRBV7-8|TRBD1|TRBJ1-3
TGTGCCAGCAGCCTAGAGGGCGTACAGGGGGCGAGTGGAAACACCATATATTTT
CASSLEGVQGASGNTIYF
>-|TRBV5-6|-|TRBJ2-7
TGTGCCAGCAACGTAAGGGGTGTCACCCCTTACGAGCAGTACTTC
CASNVRGVTPYEQYF
>-|TRBV7-6|TRBD1|TRBJ1-5
TGTGCCAGCACCTATTCGGACAGGGGCAGGAGTCAGCCCCAGCATTTT
CASTYSDRGRSQPQHF
>-|TRBV7-9|-|TRBJ1-3
TGTGCCAGCAGCCTAGAGAGCTCTGGAAACACCATATATTTT
CASSLESSGNTIYF
>few|TRBV11-1|-|TRBJ2-1
TGTGCCAGCAGCTTATCAGGTACTAGTAGATATGAGCAGTTCTTC
CASSLSGTSRYEQFF
>-|TRBV6-5|-|TRBJ2-5
TGTGCCAGCAGTTATGGGCAGTCAGAGACCCAGTACTTC
CASSYGQSETQYF
>once|TRBV28|TRBD1|TRBJ1-1
TGTGCCAGCATAGCACAGGGGGCTGTGGGAGAAGCTTTCTTT
CASIAQGAVGEAFF